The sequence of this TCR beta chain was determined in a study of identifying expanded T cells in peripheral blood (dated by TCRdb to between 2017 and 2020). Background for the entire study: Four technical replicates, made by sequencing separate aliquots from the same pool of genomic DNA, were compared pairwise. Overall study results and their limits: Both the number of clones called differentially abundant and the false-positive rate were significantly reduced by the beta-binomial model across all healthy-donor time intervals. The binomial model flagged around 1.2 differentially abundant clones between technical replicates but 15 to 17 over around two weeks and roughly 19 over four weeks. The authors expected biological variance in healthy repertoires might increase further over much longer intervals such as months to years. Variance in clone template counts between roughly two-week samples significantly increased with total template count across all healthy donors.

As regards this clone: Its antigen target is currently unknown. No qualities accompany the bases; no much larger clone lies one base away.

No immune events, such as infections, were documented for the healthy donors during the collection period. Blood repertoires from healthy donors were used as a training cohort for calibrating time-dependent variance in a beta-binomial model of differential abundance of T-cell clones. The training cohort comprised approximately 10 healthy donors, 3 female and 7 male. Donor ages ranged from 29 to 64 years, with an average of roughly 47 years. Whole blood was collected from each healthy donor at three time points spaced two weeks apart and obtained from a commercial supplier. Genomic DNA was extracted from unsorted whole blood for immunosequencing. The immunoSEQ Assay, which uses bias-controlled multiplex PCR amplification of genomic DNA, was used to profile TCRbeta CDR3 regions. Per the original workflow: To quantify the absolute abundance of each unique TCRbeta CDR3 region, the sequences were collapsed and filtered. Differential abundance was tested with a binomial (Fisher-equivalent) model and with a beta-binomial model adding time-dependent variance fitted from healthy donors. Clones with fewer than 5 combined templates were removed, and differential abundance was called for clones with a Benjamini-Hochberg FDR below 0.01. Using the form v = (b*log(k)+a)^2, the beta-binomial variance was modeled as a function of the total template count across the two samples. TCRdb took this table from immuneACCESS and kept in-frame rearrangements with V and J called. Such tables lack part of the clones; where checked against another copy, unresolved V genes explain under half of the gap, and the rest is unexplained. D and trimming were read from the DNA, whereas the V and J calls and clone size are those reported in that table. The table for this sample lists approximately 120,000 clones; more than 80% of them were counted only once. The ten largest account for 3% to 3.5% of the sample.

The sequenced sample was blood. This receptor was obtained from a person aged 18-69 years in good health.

In nucleotide form, the sequence is TGTGCCAGCAGTGAAGCCTGGTCAAATGAAAAACTGTTTTTT. It codes for CASSEAWSNEKLFF. The chain couples TRBV6-1 to TRBJ1-4; the D gene cannot be named for sure. V sheds 0 bases and J sheds 5 bases, leaving 7 bases between their ends. From the germline V gene, CDR1 is MNHNS and CDR2 is SASEGT. Including cysteine and phenylalanine, the CDR3 has 14 amino acids. Just the 42-base CDR3 DNA is kept, in frame starting at base 1.